These T cell receptor beta chains were read from a single sample in a study of post-analysis software for immune sequencing data. TCRdb re-analysed the PCR reads in MiXCR, keeping a single row per CDR3 protein. The table shows about 760,000 distinct CDR3 sequences, with roughly 30% occurring only once. Material: blood. Receptors originate from a girl between 5 and 17 years old with multiple sclerosis. The CDR3 runs from the conserved cysteine through the conserved F or W. D genes are given only for firm matches. Expanded clones get a size class; other rows say once, few or many, or leave the size out.

d_gene	j_gene	abundance	v_gene	CDR3aa	CDR3nt
-	TRBJ2-3	few	TRBV7-2	CASSLERTTHTQYF	TGTGCCAGCAGCTTAGAGAGGACAACACATACGCAGTATTTT
-	TRBJ1-1	-	TRBV4-3	CASSQGGFVAAEAFF	TGCGCCAGCAGCCAAGGGGGGTTCGTCGCAGCTGAAGCTTTCTTT
-	TRBJ1-4	-	TRBV7-2	CASSGQSTTNEKLFF	TGTGCCAGCAGCGGTCAGTCAACAACTAATGAAAAACTGTTTTTT
-	TRBJ2-2	-	TRBV11-2	CASSEARAGALTRELFF	TGTGCCAGCAGCGAAGCCCGGGCGGGGGCCCTTACGCGGGAGCTGTTTTTT
TRBD1	TRBJ1-5	few	TRBV4-3	CASSQDVGGQGLESNQPQHF	TGCGCCAGCAGCCAAGATGTGGGGGGACAGGGCCTGGAGAGCAATCAGCCCCAGCATTTT
TRBD2	TRBJ2-1	-	TRBV7-2	CASSLAGRASYNEQFF	TGTGCCAGCAGCTTAGCCGGGAGGGCCTCCTACAATGAGCAGTTCTTC
TRBD1	TRBJ2-1	-	TRBV5-1	CASSWEQGAGYNEQFF	TGCGCCAGCAGCTGGGAACAGGGGGCGGGTTACAATGAGCAGTTCTTC
TRBD2	TRBJ2-1	once	TRBV11-2	CASSFQLAGEYNEQFF	TGTGCCAGCAGCTTCCAACTAGCGGGGGAGTACAATGAGCAGTTCTTC
-	TRBJ2-5	-	TRBV21-1	CAKRGEQETQYF	TGTGCCAAGAGGGGGGAGCAAGAGACCCAGTACTTC
-	TRBJ1-1	-	TRBV5-1	CASSRDGGMNTEAFF	TGCGCCAGCAGCCGGGACGGCGGAATGAACACTGAAGCTTTCTTT
-	TRBJ1-2	-	TRBV27	CASSWTKNYGYTF	TGTGCCAGCAGTTGGACGAAGAACTATGGCTACACCTTC
-	TRBJ2-3	-	TRBV20-1	CSALDHSTDTQYF	TGCAGTGCGCTGGACCATAGCACAGATACGCAGTATTTT
TRBD1	TRBJ2-7	-	TRBV5-1	CASSLGFRGYEQYF	TGCGCCAGCAGCTTGGGGTTCAGGGGGTACGAGCAGTACTTC
-	TRBJ2-1	-	TRBV2	CASRRRSNSYNEQFF	TGTGCCAGCAGGCGGCGGTCTAACTCCTACAATGAGCAGTTCTTC
TRBD1	TRBJ1-5	-	TRBV12-3/TRBV12-4	CASSFTGEGQPQHF	TGTGCCAGCAGTTTCACAGGGGAGGGTCAGCCCCAGCATTTT
-	TRBJ1-5	few	TRBV20-1	CSARGTQSRQPQHF	TGCAGTGCTAGAGGGACCCAATCTCGTCAGCCCCAGCATTTT
TRBD2	TRBJ2-1	-	TRBV20-1	CSASDLAGFDYNEQFF	TGCAGTGCTAGCGACCTAGCGGGATTCGATTACAATGAGCAGTTCTTC
-	TRBJ1-1	few	TRBV6-6	CASSYTKGDTEAFF	TGTGCCAGCAGTTACACTAAGGGTGATACTGAAGCTTTCTTT
TRBD1	TRBJ1-4	-	TRBV25-1	CASSESGLTGGQKLFF	TGTGCCAGCAGTGAATCCGGTTTGACAGGGGGTCAGAAACTGTTTTTT
-	TRBJ1-2	few	TRBV12-3/TRBV12-4	CASRFGGRGYTF	TGTGCCAGCCGCTTTGGAGGTCGAGGCTACACCTTC
TRBD1	TRBJ2-1	-	TRBV5-1	CASKVRTGWFDEQFF	TGCGCCAGCAAGGTGAGGACAGGGTGGTTCGATGAGCAGTTCTTC
-	TRBJ2-5	-	TRBV6-2/TRBV6-3	CASSYGLETQYF	TGTGCCAGCAGTTACGGTTTGGAGACCCAGTACTTC
-	TRBJ2-3	few	TRBV15	CATSRDRNLRVGDTQYF	TGTGCCACCAGCAGAGATCGGAACCTCCGGGTCGGGGATACGCAGTATTTT
-	TRBJ1-5	-	TRBV9	CASSVGDGYQPQHF	TGTGCCAGCAGCGTAGGGGACGGGTATCAGCCCCAGCATTTT
-	TRBJ2-2	few	TRBV4-2	CASSQVSGELFF	TGTGCCAGCAGCCAAGTGTCCGGGGAGCTGTTTTTT
TRBD2	TRBJ2-1	few	TRBV27	CASYTLGTSGKKQFF	TGTGCCAGCTATACCCTTGGGACTAGCGGGAAGAAGCAGTTCTTC
TRBD1	TRBJ1-1	few	TRBV7-2	CASSRTGTGTVQLNTEAFF	TGTGCCAGCAGCCGGACCGGGACAGGGACTGTTCAATTGAACACTGAAGCTTTCTTT
TRBD2	TRBJ2-3	few	TRBV7-2	CASSLLPAGVADTQYF	TGTGCCAGCAGCTTATTACCAGCGGGGGTGGCAGATACGCAGTATTTT
TRBD2	TRBJ2-7	many	TRBV20-1	CSARAPSGRNSYEQYF	TGCAGTGCTAGAGCCCCGAGCGGGAGGAACTCCTACGAGCAGTACTTC
TRBD2	TRBJ2-1	-	TRBV29-1	CSVDPSGGEQFF	TGCAGCGTTGATCCTAGCGGGGGTGAGCAGTTCTTC
-	TRBJ1-1	-	TRBV7-2	CASSFYGGTEAFF	TGTGCCAGCAGCTTCTACGGGGGGACTGAAGCTTTCTTT
-	TRBJ2-1	-	TRBV5-1	CASSLPEAYNEQFF	TGCGCCAGCAGCCTGCCGGAGGCTTACAATGAGCAGTTCTTC
TRBD1	TRBJ2-7	-	TRBV4-3	CASSQRTGGNEQYF	TGCGCCAGCAGCCAAAGGACAGGGGGTAACGAGCAGTACTTC
-	TRBJ2-5	-	TRBV3-1	CASSQEQETQYF	TGTGCCAGCAGCCAGGAACAAGAGACCCAGTACTTC
-	TRBJ1-1	few	TRBV4-1	CASSHAGVTEAFF	TGCGCCAGCAGCCATGCGGGGGTGACTGAAGCTTTCTTT
-	TRBJ2-5	few	TRBV7-2	CASSLEVGGFETQYF	TGTGCCAGCAGCTTAGAGGTGGGAGGATTTGAGACCCAGTACTTC
-	TRBJ2-3	-	TRBV14	CASSQAGATDTQYF	TGTGCCAGCAGCCAAGCCGGCGCCACAGATACGCAGTATTTT
TRBD1	TRBJ1-2	-	TRBV7-2	CASSTTGQDRGLGYTF	TGTGCCAGCAGCACCACGGGGCAGGACAGGGGGCTTGGCTACACCTTC
-	TRBJ2-1	-	TRBV5-5	CASSFSATTSRNEQFF	TGTGCCAGCAGCTTTTCAGCTACCACGTCCCGTAATGAGCAGTTCTTC
-	TRBJ2-7	-	TRBV20-1	CSALGHSTDEQYF	TGCAGTGCCCTCGGACATTCCACCGACGAGCAGTACTTC
-	TRBJ1-6	few	TRBV5-6	CASSLEGSIHSPLHF	TGTGCCAGCAGCTTGGAAGGCAGTATCCATTCACCCCTCCACTTT
-	TRBJ2-7	once	TRBV5-6	CASQDSTGAEYF	TGTGCCAGCCAAGACTCGACGGGGGCCGAGTACTTC
TRBD2	TRBJ2-1	-	TRBV10-3	CAIMERGGSYNEQFF	TGTGCCATCATGGAGCGGGGAGGCTCCTACAATGAGCAGTTCTTC
TRBD2	TRBJ2-1	-	TRBV12-3/TRBV12-4	CASSKYASGSFNEQFF	TGTGCCAGCAGCAAATATGCTAGCGGGAGTTTCAATGAGCAGTTCTTC
TRBD2	TRBJ2-3	-	TRBV7-2	CASSRQARAGGFADTQYF	TGTGCCAGCAGCCGCCAAGCCAGGGCGGGGGGGTTCGCAGATACGCAGTATTTT
-	TRBJ1-2	-	TRBV29-1	CSVTSRQLYGYTF	TGCAGCGTTACCAGCCGACAGCTTTATGGCTACACCTTC
-	TRBJ1-1	few	TRBV6-6	CASSYSKAPGATEAFF	TGTGCCAGCAGTTACTCGAAGGCCCCAGGGGCCACTGAAGCTTTCTTT